This entry describes one TCR beta chain. This record belongs to a study of blood T cell repertoires in COVID-19. Overall study context: T cells, B-cell-depleted T cells, or PBMCs provided the cDNA or gDNA that served as material.

TCRdb's copy holds only in-frame clones and misses some; the assay was immunoSEQ multiplex PCR. The sample lists 200,000 to 300,000 clones, 70% to 90% occurring once. The germline V gene has CDR1 MNHEY and CDR2 SVGAGI. The CDR3 length is 12 residues. V lost 0 bases and J lost 12; bases outside the gene matches: 3. V gene TRBV6-5 combines with J gene TRBJ1-1; 8 bases align to TRBD1. The clonotype comes from a man aged 45-60 years with acute or convalescent COVID-19. Specimen: peripheral blood. CDR3 in DNA: TGTGCCAGCAGTTACTCGGACAGGGTTACTTTCTTT. Translating gives CASSYSDRVTFF.